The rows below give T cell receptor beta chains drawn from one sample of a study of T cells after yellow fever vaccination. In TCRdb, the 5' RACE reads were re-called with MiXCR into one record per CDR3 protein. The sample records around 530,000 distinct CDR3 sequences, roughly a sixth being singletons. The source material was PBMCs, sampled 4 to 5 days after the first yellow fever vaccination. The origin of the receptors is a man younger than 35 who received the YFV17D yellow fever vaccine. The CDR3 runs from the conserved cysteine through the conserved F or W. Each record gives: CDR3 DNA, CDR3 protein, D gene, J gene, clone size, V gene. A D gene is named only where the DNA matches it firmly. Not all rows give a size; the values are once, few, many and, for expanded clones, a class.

DNA: TGTGCCAGCAGTTTGCCGGGCGACCAAGAGACCCAGTACTTC; CDR3: CASSLPGDQETQYF; D: NA; J: TRBJ2-5; size: few; V: TRBV6-5
DNA: TGTGCCACCATGGATACGCAGTATTTT; CDR3: CATMDTQYF; D: NA; J: TRBJ2-3; size: NA; V: TRBV24-1
DNA: TGCGCCAGCAGGCTAGCGGGGGCTAACAATGAGCAGTTCTTC; CDR3: CASRLAGANNEQFF; D: TRBD2; J: TRBJ2-1; size: NA; V: TRBV10-2
DNA: TGTGCCAGCAGCCAAGATAGTCTTAAGGTAGAAAAACTGTTTTTT; CDR3: CASSQDSLKVEKLFF; D: NA; J: TRBJ1-4; size: NA; V: TRBV4-2
DNA: TGTGCCACCAGCCTAACCAACCCTAGCGTAAGGACCGGGGAGCTGTTTTTT; CDR3: CATSLTNPSVRTGELFF; D: NA; J: TRBJ2-2; size: NA; V: TRBV15
DNA: TGCAGCGTTGAGGGGGGGAGCACAGATACGCAGTATTTT; CDR3: CSVEGGSTDTQYF; D: TRBD2; J: TRBJ2-3; size: many; V: TRBV29-1
DNA: TGTGCCAGCAGCTTAAGTGCCCACACTGGAAACACCATATATTTT; CDR3: CASSLSAHTGNTIYF; D: NA; J: TRBJ1-3; size: NA; V: TRBV7-9
DNA: TGTGCCAGCCAACCTGGAGGGGCCCAAGCTGGAAACACCATATATTTT; CDR3: CASQPGGAQAGNTIYF; D: NA; J: TRBJ1-3; size: few; V: TRBV12-3/TRBV12-4
DNA: TGTGCCAGCAGTACCCGGGACAGTTTATATGGCTACACCTTC; CDR3: CASSTRDSLYGYTF; D: TRBD1; J: TRBJ1-2; size: few; V: TRBV6-1
DNA: TGTGCCAGCAGTTCCCGGGACTCCAACAGGCAAGAGACCCAGTACTTC; CDR3: CASSSRDSNRQETQYF; D: NA; J: TRBJ2-5; size: NA; V: TRBV6-2/TRBV6-3
DNA: TGTGCCAGCAGTCCAAACGGAGGCTACACCTTC; CDR3: CASSPNGGYTF; D: NA; J: TRBJ1-2; size: NA; V: TRBV12-3/TRBV12-4
DNA: TGCGCCAGCAGGCCGGACACAGGGAACACTGAAGCTTTCTTT; CDR3: CASRPDTGNTEAFF; D: NA; J: TRBJ1-1; size: many; V: TRBV5-1
DNA: TGCAGTGCTAGAGTTGGGGGCCCCCGACAGCCCCAGCATTTT; CDR3: CSARVGGPRQPQHF; D: NA; J: TRBJ1-5; size: many; V: TRBV20-1
DNA: TGCGCCAGCAGCTTCCTAGCGGGGGGGGAGAATAATGAGCAGTTCTTC; CDR3: CASSFLAGGENNEQFF; D: TRBD2; J: TRBJ2-1; size: few; V: TRBV5-1
DNA: TGCAGTGCTGGCGGGGGGGCCGGGACAGATACGCAGTATTTT; CDR3: CSAGGGAGTDTQYF; D: TRBD2; J: TRBJ2-3; size: few; V: TRBV20-1
DNA: TGTGCCAGTAGTAGTAGACGAGGAGTGGGGAGGGAGACCCAGTACTTC; CDR3: CASSSRRGVGRETQYF; D: NA; J: TRBJ2-5; size: few; V: TRBV19
DNA: TGTGCCAGCAGCTTGAGGGGGCCTCAGAATGAGCAGTTCTTC; CDR3: CASSLRGPQNEQFF; D: TRBD1; J: TRBJ2-1; size: few; V: TRBV5-4
DNA: TGTGCCAGCATTCTTAGCAGGGGGTCCGGGGAGCTGTTTTTT; CDR3: CASILSRGSGELFF; D: TRBD1; J: TRBJ2-2; size: few; V: TRBV6-1
DNA: TGCAGTGCTAGAGATTCGGCAGGGGGTGAAAAACTGTTTTTT; CDR3: CSARDSAGGEKLFF; D: TRBD1; J: TRBJ1-4; size: NA; V: TRBV20-1
DNA: TGTGCCACTCAGTTCGGAGGGGAGCTGTTTTTT; CDR3: CATQFGGELFF; D: NA; J: TRBJ2-2; size: few; V: TRBV15
DNA: TGTGCCAGCAGCATCCCCTTAAGCGAAGCCGGGCCTAACTATGGCTACACCTTC; CDR3: CASSIPLSEAGPNYGYTF; D: NA; J: TRBJ1-2; size: NA; V: TRBV11-2
DNA: TGTGCCAGCAGCCTTACGGTGTCGGGGCAGTACTTC; CDR3: CASSLTVSGQYF; D: NA; J: TRBJ2-7; size: NA; V: TRBV7-9
DNA: TGTGCCAGCAGCCCAACTTGGACCACCGGGGAGCTGTTTTTT; CDR3: CASSPTWTTGELFF; D: NA; J: TRBJ2-2; size: few; V: TRBV7-2
DNA: TGCGCCAGCAGCTTAGTTAATACTCCGGGATCCTCACCCCTCCACTTT; CDR3: CASSLVNTPGSSPLHF; D: NA; J: TRBJ1-6; size: NA; V: TRBV5-1
DNA: TGTGCCAGCAGTGAATCGAACAGGGGGTTTAACGAGCAGTACTTC; CDR3: CASSESNRGFNEQYF; D: TRBD1; J: TRBJ2-7; size: NA; V: TRBV6-1
DNA: TGTGCCAGTAGTATTGGGGGATATCAGCCCCAGCATTTT; CDR3: CASSIGGYQPQHF; D: NA; J: TRBJ1-5; size: NA; V: TRBV19
DNA: TGTGCCAGCACTCAAGGCGGAAACACCGGGGAGCTGTTTTTT; CDR3: CASTQGGNTGELFF; D: NA; J: TRBJ2-2; size: NA; V: TRBV28
DNA: TGCAGTGCTAGTCAGGGCCCCTACAATGAGCAGTTCTTC; CDR3: CSASQGPYNEQFF; D: NA; J: TRBJ2-1; size: NA; V: TRBV20-1
DNA: TGTGCCAGCAGTGAAGGTTGGGGAGCTGGAAACACCATATATTTT; CDR3: CASSEGWGAGNTIYF; D: NA; J: TRBJ1-3; size: NA; V: TRBV6-1